Listed here are 15 T cell receptor beta chains from one sample, sequenced in a study of high-grade serous ovarian cancer treatment subgroups (dated by TCRdb to about 2021). Tumor samples were obtained before definitive surgery or chemotherapy. Library generation was performed with the immunoSEQ multiplex PCR assay. TCRdb mirrors the immuneACCESS table, restricted to in-frame sequences. Some clones are absent from its copies; in checked studies, under half trace to an unresolved V gene, and the reason for the others is unknown. The sample records around 6,100 clones, 60% to 80% of which are singletons. Over 12% of the sample comes from the top ten. The specimen sequenced was tumor tissue. Receptors originate from a human donor with high-grade serous ovarian cancer.

In regard to this clone: The junction and the germline gene differ at one end; a read error may be behind it. This rearrangement joins TRBV18 to TRBJ2-7; D gene unclear. The CDR3 is made up of 14 amino acids. Per the germline V gene, CDR1 is KGHSH and CDR2 is LQKENI. The CDR3, as DNA: TGTGCCAGCTCACCATCCGTTAACTCCCACGAGCAGTACTTC. Its translation: CASSPSVNSHEQYF.

This clone was detected only a few times. The chain carries TRBV7-2 and TRBJ1-3; D uncertain. This CDR3 region has 13 residues. The V end was cut by 2 bases, the J end by 4 bases, with 6 bases between. Germline CDR1 and CDR2: SGHTA and FQGNSA. CDR3 sequence (DNA): TGTGCCAGCAGCTTAAATCTAGGAAACACCATATATTTT. Amino acids: CASSLNLGNTIYF. The variable domain in full, with the rest retrieved from reference TRBV7-2 and TRBJ1-3, is GAGVSQSPSNKVTEKGKDVELRCDPISGHTALYWYRQSLGQGLEFLIYFQGNSAPDKSGLPSDRFSAERTGGSVSTLTIQRTQQEDSAVYLCASSLNLGNTIYFGEGSWLTVV.

V usage is TRBV5-1 and J usage is TRBJ2-3; either TRBD1 or TRBD2 may fit D (6 bases each). V lost 2 bases to trimming and J lost 5 bases, with 18 bases between them. CDR3 size: 16 residues. Germline V gene sequence: CDR1 SGHRS, CDR2 YFSETQ. CDR3 region: CASSLTPQGGEDTQYF. In DNA form, the CDR3 reads TGCGCCAGCAGCTTAACCCCACAGGGCGGGGAAGATACGCAGTATTTT.

This chain joins TRBV7-9 and TRBJ2-6, with unresolved D. The V end was cut by 5 bases, the J end by 1 base, with 6 bases between. This CDR3 spans 14 amino acids. CDR1 is SEHNR and CDR2 is FQNEAQ in the germline V gene (reference sequence). The CDR3: CASSLESGANVLTF. The CDR3 nucleotides are TGTGCCAGCAGCCTCGAGTCTGGGGCCAACGTCCTGACTTTC.

This clone was found once. The V call is TRBV6-1, the J call TRBJ1-2; tentative D call: TRBD1 (5 bases). Looked up from germline, CDR1 is MNHNS and CDR2 is SASEGT. Trimming stripped 1 base from V and 4 bases from J, with 10 bases between. The CDR3 is made up of 14 amino acids. CDR3 DNA sequence: TGTGCCAGCAGTGAAGGGTGGGGACGCTATGGCTACACCTTC. Translated: CASSEGWGRYGYTF.

The chain joins TRBV29-1 to TRBJ1-1; 7 bases are a match to TRBD1. The CDR3 has 12 residues. Germline V gene data show CDR1 as SQVTM and CDR2 as ANQGSEA. CDR3 protein: CRAEGAGTEAFF. The CDR3, as DNA: TGCAGAGCTGAGGGGGCCGGGACCGAAGCTTTCTTT.

This chain joins TRBV9 and TRBJ2-1; D unresolved. The CDR3 covers 12 residues. Per germline, CDR1 SGDLS and CDR2 YYNGEE. V was cut by 3 bases and J by 7 bases, with 8 bases left in between. In nucleotides, the CDR3 is TGTGCCAGCAGCGCCCTAGTAAATGAGCAGTTCTTC. Protein: CASSALVNEQFF.

This clone was seen a handful of times. This chain joins TRBV28 and TRBJ1-2; 12 positions agree with TRBD1. The CDR3 consists of 16 residues. J gave up 3 bases and V 6 bases, and 8 bases lay outside the gene matches. CDR1 and CDR2 from the germline V gene are MDHEN and SYDVKM. The CDR3 DNA is TGTGCCAGCAGACGATCCGGGACAGGGGGCGACTATGGCTACACCTTC. It translates to CASRRSGTGGDYGYTF.

The rearrangement uses TRBV6-5 and TRBJ2-7; no clear D gene. Germline assignment: CDR1 MNHEY and CDR2 SVGAGI. Trimming stripped 0 bases from V and 6 bases from J, with 18 bases between. CDR3 length: 16 residues. The CDR3: CASSYSKFGSAGEQYF. CDR3 sequence (DNA): TGTGCCAGCAGTTACTCGAAGTTCGGCAGCGCCGGCGAGCAGTACTTC.

The chain is built from TRBV4-3 and TRBJ2-6, with 7 bases matching TRBD1. The V gene's germline CDR1 is LGHNA and CDR2 YSLEER. After removal of 3 bases from V and 0 bases from J, the junction contained 14 bases not matched to a gene. CDR3 length equals 20 residues. The CDR3 protein is CASSHVLGQLYSSGANVLTF. CDR3 nucleotide sequence: TGCGCCAGCAGCCATGTCCTGGGACAGCTCTACTCCTCTGGGGCCAACGTCCTGACTTTC.

This chain joins TRBV7-6 and TRBJ1-4; 7 bases are a match to TRBD1. CDR1 is SGHVS and CDR2 is FNYEAQ in the germline V gene. V was clipped by 6 bases and J by 4 bases; unmatched bases: 8. The CDR3 is 15 amino acids. CDR3 bases: TGTGCCAGCAGACGAGGGACAGACCATAATGAAAAACTGTTTTTT. Translation: CASRRGTDHNEKLFF.

Worth noting for this clone: A much larger clonotype is one base distant, so this may be a read error. The same CDR3 arises from other DNA sequences in this sample as well. V gene TRBV28 combines with J gene TRBJ1-2, with no clear D. V was shortened by 3 bases and J by 2 bases, with 7 bases between the two germline ends. CDR3 length equals 13 residues. Germline V gene lookup returns CDR1 MDHEN and CDR2 SYDVKM. CDR3 DNA sequence: TGTGCCAGCAGTTTGGACCTCAACTATGGCTACACCTTC. Residues: CASSLDLNYGYTF.

The chain is built from TRBV19 and TRBJ2-1, with a weak D call TRBD2 (6 bases). Deletions cut 3 bases from V and 0 bases from J, with 9 bases between. Germline V CDR1 and CDR2: LNHDA, SQIVND (reference sequence). This CDR3 spans 15 amino acids. CDR3 in DNA: TGTGCCAGTAGTATTGGACTACACTCCTACAATGAGCAGTTCTTC. It is translated as CASSIGLHSYNEQFF. The complete variable domain, with remaining parts taken from reference TRBV19 and TRBJ2-1, reads DGGITQSPKYLFRKEGQNVTLSCEQNLNHDAMYWYRQDPGQGLRLIYYSQIVNDFQKGDIAEGYSVSREKKESFPLTVTSAQKNPTAFYLCASSIGLHSYNEQFFGPGTRLTVL.

The chain links TRBV6-6 to TRBJ1-3, with D hard to call. Germline V gene sequence: CDR1 MNHNY, CDR2 SVGAGI (reference sequence). Trimming pared 9 bases from V and 0 bases from J, leaving 9 bases between. CDR3 length: 13 amino acids. CDR3 in DNA: TGTGCCAGTCTTATACCCTCTGGAAACACCATATATTTT. Its translation: CASLIPSGNTIYF.

This chain connects TRBV10-3 to TRBJ1-6; tentative D call: TRBD1 (5 bases). V lost 3 bases to trimming and J lost 6 bases, with 18 bases between them. Germline V lookup: CDR1 ENHRY, CDR2 SYGVKD. The CDR3 loop spans 17 amino acids. The CDR3 spells CAISDRGVSKRNSPLHF. The DNA of the CDR3 is TGTGCCATCAGTGACAGAGGGGTTTCTAAACGTAATTCACCCCTCCACTTT.